This is a list of T cell receptor beta chains from one sample in a study of Graves' ophthalmopathy and Graves' hyperthyroidism. TCRdb itself ran the multiplex PCR reads through MiXCR, one entry per CDR3 protein. Of over a million distinct CDR3 sequences in the sample, roughly 35% were seen once. Sequenced input: peripheral blood or thyroid tissue (not recorded which). Receptors were obtained from an adult man with Graves' hyperthyroidism. The CDR3 runs from the conserved cysteine through the conserved F or W. Fields, in order: J gene, V gene, clone size, D gene, CDR3 protein, CDR3 DNA. D genes are given only for firm matches. Size is stated for part of the rows, as once, few or many counts, or as a class when the clone is expanded.

TRBJ1-1 TRBV7-8 . . CASSLAYRDTEAFF TGTGCCAGCAGCTTAGCGTATCGGGACACTGAAGCTTTCTTT
TRBJ1-1 TRBV24-1 . . CATSDFGTEAFF TGTGCCACCAGTGATTTCGGCACTGAAGCTTTCTTT
TRBJ1-2 TRBV10-3 . . CAISESSGPGYTF TGTGCCATCAGTGAGTCATCGGGACCTGGCTACACCTTC
TRBJ1-2 TRBV4-2 many TRBD1 CASSQDKDRAHYGYTF TGTGCCAGCAGCCAAGACAAGGACAGGGCACACTATGGCTACACCTTC
TRBJ1-3 TRBV9 few . CASSLGVSGNTTYF TGTGCCAGCAGCTTAGGGGTCTCTGGAAACACCACATATTTT
TRBJ1-5 TRBV19 . . CASSTNREVWQPQHF TGTGCCAGTAGTACCAACAGGGAGGTGTGGCAGCCCCAGCATTTT
TRBJ1-1 TRBV9 . . CASTQGPMNTEAFF TGTGCCAGCACGCAGGGGCCGATGAACACTGAAGCTTTCTTT
TRBJ2-2 TRBV9 once . CASGVTQIGTGELFF TGTGCCAGCGGCGTAACACAAATAGGCACCGGGGAGCTGTTTTTT
TRBJ1-6 TRBV12-3/TRBV12-4 few TRBD1 CASSGDRGLNSPLHF TGTGCCAGCAGTGGCGACAGGGGTCTAAATTCACCCCTCCACTTT
TRBJ2-5 TRBV11-1 . . CASSFGLKEAQYF TGTGCCAGCAGCTTTGGCTTAAAAGAGGCCCAGTACTTC
TRBJ2-3 TRBV25-1 few TRBD2 CASSSGLAGSTDTQYF TGTGCCAGCAGCTCGGGACTAGCGGGCAGCACAGATACGCAGTATTTT
TRBJ2-5 TRBV25-1 . . CASSDSGGQETQYF TGTGCCAGCAGTGATAGCGGCGGCCAAGAGACCCAGTACTTC
TRBJ1-6 TRBV7-2 . . CASSFRGTNNSPLHF TGTGCCAGCAGCTTTCGCGGGACAAATAATTCACCCCTCCACTTT
TRBJ2-2 TRBV25-1 . TRBD1 CASINPGQGNTGELFF TGTGCCAGCATCAACCCGGGACAGGGGAACACCGGGGAGCTGTTTTTT
TRBJ1-1 TRBV11-2 many . CASSLGSTAFF TGTGCCAGCAGCTTAGGCTCGACAGCTTTCTTT
TRBJ2-5 TRBV11-2 few TRBD1 CASSLMDRGLRVETQYF TGTGCCAGCAGCCTCATGGACAGGGGGCTGAGGGTGGAGACCCAGTACTTC
TRBJ2-3 TRBV9 . . CASSESPLADTQYF TGTGCCAGCAGCGAGAGCCCTCTAGCAGATACGCAGTATTTT
TRBJ2-5 TRBV7-2 many TRBD2 CASRFGGAGGETQYF TGTGCCAGCAGGTTCGGGGGGGCCGGCGGAGAGACCCAGTACTTC
TRBJ2-3 TRBV11-2 few TRBD1 CASSLDRGRTDTQYF TGTGCCAGCAGCTTAGACAGGGGGCGGACAGATACGCAGTATTTT
TRBJ1-2 TRBV12-3/TRBV12-4 many . CASAQGRGYTF TGTGCCAGCGCTCAGGGACGCGGCTACACCTTC
TRBJ2-7 TRBV15 . TRBD1 CATSREQGGTYEQYF TGTGCCACCAGCAGAGAGCAAGGGGGCACCTACGAGCAGTACTTC
TRBJ1-4 TRBV12-3/TRBV12-4 many . CASSLPANEKLFF TGTGCCAGCAGTTTACCTGCTAATGAAAAACTGTTTTTT
TRBJ2-7 TRBV2 . TRBD1 CASGQGRGEQYF TGTGCCAGCGGACAGGGTCGGGGCGAGCAGTACTTC
TRBJ1-2 TRBV28 . . CAGRSGQLRGYTF TGTGCCGGCAGATCGGGACAACTTAGGGGCTACACCTTC
TRBJ1-4 TRBV4-3 few . CASSHSPTNEKLFF TGCGCCAGCAGCCATTCTCCAACTAATGAAAAACTGTTTTTT
TRBJ1-1 TRBV6-2/TRBV6-3 . TRBD1 CASSYLPGQPMNTEAFF TGTGCCAGCAGTTACTTGCCGGGACAGCCCATGAACACTGAAGCTTTCTTT
TRBJ1-2 TRBV20-1 many TRBD1 CSAISGGDGYTF TGCAGTGCTATATCAGGGGGCGATGGCTACACCTTC
TRBJ2-7 TRBV19 . . CASSIKGLQYF TGTGCCAGTAGTATAAAGGGCCTGCAGTACTTC
TRBJ2-7 TRBV2 many TRBD2 CASRTGTSGSGEQYF TGTGCCAGCAGGACCGGGACTAGCGGGAGTGGCGAGCAGTACTTC
TRBJ1-1 TRBV6-5 few TRBD1 CASSPGQGAEAFF TGTGCCAGCAGTCCGGGACAGGGGGCTGAAGCTTTCTTT
TRBJ1-3 TRBV12-3/TRBV12-4 few . CAILLKPSGNTIYF TGTGCCATCCTCCTCAAACCCTCTGGAAACACCATATATTTT
TRBJ2-5 TRBV6-6 many TRBD1 CASSRQGEGTQYF TGTGCCAGCAGTCGACAGGGCGAGGGGACCCAGTACTTC
TRBJ2-2 TRBV20-1 . TRBD2 CSARRTSLTGELFF TGCAGTGCTAGGCGGACTAGCCTCACCGGGGAGCTGTTTTTT
TRBJ2-5 TRBV15 . . CATSRDSWETQYF TGTGCCACCAGCAGAGATTCTTGGGAGACCCAGTACTTC
TRBJ1-6 TRBV6-5 . . CASSYSGGFSPLHF TGTGCCAGCAGTTACTCTGGGGGGTTCTCACCCCTCCACTTT
TRBJ1-4 TRBV12-3/TRBV12-4 . . CASSPGTSRRGEKLFF TGTGCCAGCAGTCCAGGGACATCCAGGAGGGGTGAAAAACTGTTTTTT
TRBJ1-2 TRBV12-3/TRBV12-4 few TRBD1 CASSLQGTGAYGYTF TGTGCCAGCAGCCTTCAAGGGACAGGGGCATATGGCTACACCTTC
TRBJ1-6 TRBV6-2/TRBV6-3 few . CASSYLHSPPHF TGTGCCAGCAGTTACCTACATTCACCCCCCCACTTT
TRBJ1-2 TRBV25-1 . . CASRDVGYGYTF TGTGCCAGCCGGGATGTGGGCTATGGCTACACCTTC
TRBJ1-1 TRBV11-2 . . CASSRDESTEAFF TGTGCCAGCAGCCGAGACGAGAGCACTGAAGCTTTCTTT
TRBJ1-2 TRBV24-1 many . CATSDGRGPGYTF TGTGCCACCAGTGATGGGAGGGGCCCCGGCTACACCTTC
TRBJ1-1 TRBV7-3 . TRBD1 CASSFAGGKNTEAFF TGTGCCAGCAGCTTCGCAGGGGGTAAAAACACTGAAGCTTTCTTT
TRBJ1-2 TRBV10-3 few . CAISPVGYGYTF TGTGCCATCAGTCCTGTTGGCTATGGCTACACCTTC
TRBJ1-5 TRBV27 . TRBD1 CASRTGQFNQPQHF TGTGCCAGCAGAACGGGACAGTTCAATCAGCCCCAGCATTTT
TRBJ1-1 TRBV20-1 . TRBD1 CSARDVAGGLEAFF TGCAGTGCTAGAGATGTGGCAGGGGGCCTAGAAGCTTTCTTT
TRBJ1-1 TRBV5-1 few TRBD1 CASSSQGGGEAFF TGCGCCAGCAGCTCCCAAGGGGGCGGTGAAGCTTTCTTT
TRBJ2-7 TRBV19 many TRBD1 CASRGTDRVPYEQYF TGTGCCAGTAGAGGTACCGACAGGGTTCCCTACGAGCAGTACTTC
TRBJ2-5 TRBV9 many . CASSVTWRWSETQYF TGTGCCAGCAGCGTCACTTGGAGGTGGAGCGAGACCCAGTACTTC